This T cell receptor beta chain was observed in a study of vaccination and CD4 T cells after COVID-19. This CDR3 contains 12 residues. V dropped 6 bases and J dropped 7 bases, with 10 bases sitting between them. Details on this clonotype: The antigen remains undetermined.

The treatment is: roughly 10-day PBMC culture with coronavirus spike peptide pools or control peptides (ViraFEST assay). The culture of 2 million to 2.5 million PBMCs per well included about 9.7 IU/ml IL-2 and roughly 10 ug/ml peptide pools. Days 3 and 7 were when half the medium was replaced with fresh IL-2 medium. The Oncomine TCR Beta short-read assay was applied to DNA of cultured CD4+ T cells. TCRdb ran MiXCR on the PCR reads and lists one entry per CDR3 protein. This sample has over 12,000 distinct CDR3 sequences, with about 46% found just once. V usage is TRBV12-3 or TRBV12-4 and J usage is TRBJ2-4; D not certain. The sample consisted of CD4+ T cells from blood, cultured in vitro. This receptor was taken from a human donor who had recovered from COVID-19. The CDR3 loop is CASSTDGNIQYF. The DNA for the CDR3 is TGTGCCAGCAGCACGGACGGGAACATTCAGTACTTC.